This TCR beta chain was sequenced in a study of T cell changes during pregnancy in multiple sclerosis. The assay was immunoSEQ multiplex PCR, and TCRdb's table has in-frame clones only and misses some. The sample yields over 65,000 clones, around 93% seen once. Sequences were derived from peripheral blood, sampled in the first trimester of pregnancy. The sequence derives from a female donor in good health, enrolled as a control in a pregnancy study.

The CDR3 DNA is TGCAGCGTTTCCAATCCCGGGGACAGAGGAACAGATACGCAGTATTTT. Translated, it gives CSVSNPGDRGTDTQYF. The genes are TRBV29-1 and TRBJ2-3, with 7 positions matching TRBD1. V shed 5 bases and J 3 bases; nucleotides not matched to a gene: 14. This CDR3 has 16 amino acids. Germline V gene data show CDR1 as SQVTM and CDR2 as ANQGSEA.